These 32 T cell receptor beta chains were sequenced from one sample in a study of T cells after yellow fever vaccination. One entry per CDR3 protein results from TCRdb running MiXCR on the 5' RACE reads. The data contain around 500,000 distinct CDR3 sequences, 21% of them seen just once; the ten biggest clones take up around 16%. Material: PBMCs, obtained approximately 22 days after the first yellow fever vaccination. All receptors derive from a man younger than 35 who received the YFV17D yellow fever vaccine.

This chain uses TRBV7-9 with TRBJ2-3; perhaps TRBD2 as D (6 bases). The CDR3 has 15 amino acids. Germline values: CDR1 SEHNR, CDR2 FQNEAQ (reference sequence). V gave up 8 bases and J gave up 2 bases, with 17 bases separating them. CDR3: CASPPLGLFTDTQYF. Written as DNA, the CDR3 is TGTGCCAGCCCACCCCTGGGACTCTTCACAGATACGCAGTATTTT.

This clonotype was counted a few times. The CDR3 sequence is CASSLSDRVTEAFF. In nucleotides, the CDR3 is TGTGCCAGCTCACTAAGTGACAGGGTCACTGAAGCTTTCTTT. This sequence joins TRBV18 and TRBJ1-1, with TRBD1 identical over 7 bases. With V trimmed by 4 bases and J by 4 bases, 6 bases remained unmatched. CDR3 size: 14 residues. Per germline, CDR1 KGHSH and CDR2 LQKENI.

This clonotype was detected a few times. This sequence joins TRBV7-3 and TRBJ1-6; D not certain. Trimming left V 1 base short and J 8 bases short, with 6 bases between. The length of the CDR3 is 13 residues. Germline V lookup: CDR1 SGHTA, CDR2 FQGTGA. In DNA form, the CDR3 reads TGTGCCAGCAGCTTAATCGGTGATTCACCCCTCCACTTT. This codes for CASSLIGDSPLHF.

This chain joins TRBV7-2 and TRBJ1-2; perhaps TRBD1 as D (6 bases). The germline V gene has CDR1 SGHTA and CDR2 FQGNSA. Deletions cut 7 bases from V and 7 bases from J, with 19 bases between. The CDR3 runs 14 residues. CDR3 sequence (DNA): TGTGCCAGCATTCACAGGGCCGGGGTGGGTGGCTACACCTTC. Translating it yields CASIHRAGVGGYTF.

This clonotype was seen only a few times. CDR3 nucleotide sequence: TGTGCCAGCAGTTACTCCTGGGAGGGACTCTCCTACAATGAGCAGTTCTTC. Protein: CASSYSWEGLSYNEQFF. This sequence joins TRBV6-5 and TRBJ2-1; 7 positions match TRBD2. This CDR3 is built from 17 residues. Germline CDR1 is MNHEY and CDR2 is SVGAGI. The V segment lost 0 bases and the J segment 0 bases; nucleotides outside the gene matches: 5.

This rearrangement joins TRBV6-1 to TRBJ2-7; D is possibly TRBD1 (6 bases). The CDR3 runs to 14 residues. Deletions cut 6 bases from V and 2 bases from J, with 14 bases between. Germline V gene sequence: CDR1 MNHNS, CDR2 SASEGT. CDR3 sequence (DNA): TGTGCCAGCAGCCCCACAGGGTCCCCCTACGAGCAGTACGTC. Residues: CASSPTGSPYEQYV.

This CDR3 reads CASSRRDRVDTGELFF. As DNA, the CDR3 is TGTGCCAGCAGCCGAAGAGACAGGGTCGACACCGGGGAGCTGTTTTTT. The chain combines TRBV7-9 with TRBJ2-2, with 7 bases identical to TRBD1. The length of the CDR3 is 16 residues. Germline loops: CDR1 SEHNR, CDR2 FQNEAQ (reference sequence). With 5 bases clipped from V and 3 bases from J, the junction kept 9 bases outside the gene matches.

This clonotype was seen a handful of times. The rearrangement links TRBV9 to TRBJ2-4, with D tentatively TRBD1 or TRBD2 (6 bases each). V lost 0 bases and J lost 7, with 17 bases in between. Germline loops: CDR1 SGDLS, CDR2 YYNGEE. The CDR3 has 16 residues. The CDR3 nucleotides read TGTGCCAGCAGCGTAGGGAGGGGGGCCTTACAGAACATTCAGTACTTC. Protein: CASSVGRGALQNIQYF.

The chain employs TRBV7-9 and TRBJ1-6; 8 bases match TRBD1. This CDR3 is built from 14 residues. CDR1 is SEHNR and CDR2 is FQNEAQ in the germline V gene (reference sequence). With V trimmed by 2 bases and J by 13 bases, 7 bases remained unmatched. CDR3 bases: TGTGCCAGCAGCTTACAATCGACAGGGGCGCCCCTCCACTTT. It is translated as CASSLQSTGAPLHF.

The chain links TRBV10-3 to TRBJ1-5; D gene ambiguous. The CDR3 is made up of 12 amino acids. Trimming took off 5 bases at V and 7 bases at J, with 9 bases between the two ends. The germline V gene has CDR1 ENHRY and CDR2 SYGVKD. The CDR3 loop is CAISPPGQPQHF. CDR3 sequence (DNA): TGTGCCATCAGTCCCCCGGGGCAGCCCCAGCATTTT.

The chain is built from TRBV29-1 and TRBJ1-2, with 10 bases that match TRBD1. In germline, CDR1 is SQVTM, CDR2 ANQGSEA. The CDR3 length is 12 residues. V lost 6 bases to trimming and J lost 6 bases; unmatched junction nucleotides: 4. The CDR3: CSVGTGEDGYTF. The CDR3 bases are TGCAGCGTGGGGACAGGGGAGGATGGCTACACCTTC.

This clonotype was counted once. The chain links TRBV5-8 to TRBJ2-2; 9 positions match TRBD1. The CDR3 extends over 16 amino acids. The V and J ends lost 4 bases and 3 bases, in that order; junction bases with no gene match: 7. The germline V gene has CDR1 SGHTS and CDR2 YDEGEE. CDR3 loop: CASSRWTGDDTGELFF. In DNA, the CDR3 is TGTGCCAGCAGCCGATGGACAGGGGACGACACCGGGGAGCTGTTTTTT.

This chain uses TRBV28 with TRBJ2-5, with a possible D match to TRBD1 (5 bases). V lost 6 bases and J 3 bases, leaving 11 bases between the germline ends. The CDR3 sequence is 13 residues long. Germline CDR1 reads MDHEN; CDR2 reads SYDVKM. The CDR3 coding sequence is TGTGCCAGCAGCGAAGGGGCCAAAGAGACCCAGTACTTC. It translates to CASSEGAKETQYF.

This clonotype was counted between two and nine times. The chain couples TRBV20-1 to TRBJ2-5; 7 nucleotides align to TRBD2. V was pared by 5 bases and J by 3 bases, with 3 bases of the junction left unmatched. CDR3 length equals 12 residues. Germline CDR1 reads DFQATT; CDR2 reads SNEGSKA (reference sequence). The CDR3 is CSARTRKETQYF. DNA of the CDR3: TGCAGTGCTCGGACTAGGAAAGAGACCCAGTACTTC.

The chain combines TRBV5-1 with TRBJ1-1; 7 bases align to TRBD1. Per germline, CDR1 SGHRS and CDR2 YFSETQ. After removal of 0 bases from V and 1 base from J, the junction contained 6 bases not matched to a gene. There are 16 residues in the CDR3. CDR3 protein: CASSLGYRGRNTEAFF. The DNA for the CDR3 is TGCGCCAGCAGCTTGGGTTACAGGGGACGGAACACTGAAGCTTTCTTT.

This clonotype was seen a few times. The rearrangement joins TRBV5-4 to TRBJ1-4; D is possibly TRBD1 (5 bases). The germline V gene encodes CDR1 SGHNT and CDR2 YYREEE (reference sequence). Trimming removed 4 bases at V and 5 bases at J, with 15 bases between. The CDR3 contains 15 residues. CDR3 DNA: TGTGCCAGCAGCCAGGGACCGTCGGAGAATGAAAAACTGTTTTTT. It is translated as CASSQGPSENEKLFF.

This clonotype has more than one count but fewer than ten. The rearrangement uses TRBV20-1 and TRBJ2-1; D tentatively fits TRBD1 or TRBD2 (5 bases each). This CDR3 is built from 11 residues. Looked up from germline, CDR1 is DFQATT and CDR2 is SNEGSKA (reference sequence). The CDR3 nucleotides read TGCACAGGGACGGAAATCAATGAGCAGTTCTTC. This encodes CTGTEINEQFF.

This clonotype has just a few counts. One junction end disagrees with the germline gene, perhaps due to a read error. J is TRBJ1-5 and V is TRBV11-2; D is undetermined. CDR3 length: 16 residues. Germline V gene lookup returns CDR1 SGHAT and CDR2 FQNNGV. The CDR3 DNA follows: TGTGCCAGCAGCATAGATTCCTTGGGGAGCAATCAGCCCCAGCATTTT. Its protein product is CASSIDSLGSNQPQHF.

This clonotype has only a few counts. CDR3 loop: CASSLVSLGEAQYF. The CDR3 DNA reads TGTGCCAGCAGCTTAGTGTCCTTGGGTGAGGCCCAGTACTTC. The chain combines TRBV11-2 with TRBJ2-5; D is unresolved. Per the germline V gene, CDR1 is SGHAT and CDR2 is FQNNGV. CDR3 length equals 14 residues. Trimming took off 1 base at V and 9 bases at J, with 15 bases between the two ends. Full variable domain (outside the CDR3, taken from reference TRBV11-2 and TRBJ2-5): EAGVAQSPRYKIIEKRQSVAFWCNPISGHATLYWYQQILGQGPKLLIQFQNNGVVDDSQLPKDRFSAERLKGVDSTLKIQPAKLEDSAVYLCASSLVSLGEAQYFGPGTRLLVL.

This chain connects TRBV7-4 to TRBJ2-7; 16 nucleotides match TRBD2. This CDR3 has 16 residues. Germline lookup yields CDR1 SGHVT and CDR2 SQSDAQ. The junction had 9 bases not matched to a gene; V was cut back by 6 bases and J by 7 bases. The CDR3 nucleotides read TGTGCCAGCAGTTGGGGACTAGCGGGGGGGCATTGGGAGCAGTACTTC. Translating it yields CASSWGLAGGHWEQYF.

This clonotype was detected only a few times. V and J are TRBV20-1 and TRBJ1-2; 10 positions agree with TRBD1. The CDR3 loop spans 13 amino acids. Germline trimming cut 0 bases from V and 14 bases from J; bases unmatched to any gene: 9. From germline, CDR1 is DFQATT and CDR2 SNEGSKA (reference sequence). The CDR3 region has the DNA TGCAGTGCTAGAGATCCGGACAGGGGGATTAAGACCTTC. Amino acid sequence: CSARDPDRGIKTF.

This clonotype was counted between two and nine times. This chain joins TRBV4-1 and TRBJ2-5, with 8 bases fitting TRBD2. This CDR3 is built from 15 residues. The junction had 2 bases not matched to a gene; V was cut back by 2 bases and J by 0 bases. Germline V CDR1 and CDR2: MGHRA, YSYEKL. This CDR3 reads CASSQQRGHQETQYF. In nucleotides, the CDR3 is TGCGCCAGCAGCCAACAGCGGGGGCACCAAGAGACCCAGTACTTC.

The chain carries TRBV6-1 and TRBJ1-1, with a possible D match to TRBD1 (6 bases). This CDR3 region has 14 residues. Germline loops: CDR1 MNHNS, CDR2 SASEGT. V shed 8 bases and J shed 0 bases, with 13 bases lying between them. The CDR3 protein is CASFTRTVNTEAFF. Here the CDR3 DNA reads TGTGCCAGCTTTACCCGGACAGTGAACACTGAAGCTTTCTTT.

The chain is built from TRBV2 and TRBJ1-2; 12 bases align to TRBD1. This CDR3 spans 14 amino acids. The trim removed 7 bases at V and 8 bases at J, leaving 8 bases unmatched. Germline lookup yields CDR1 SNHLY and CDR2 FYNNEI. In DNA form, the CDR3 reads TGTGCCAGCAAGGGACAGGGGGCTGTAAAAGGCTACACCTTC. Its translation: CASKGQGAVKGYTF.

The chain uses TRBV12-3 or TRBV12-4 and TRBJ2-4, with D perhaps assigned TRBD1 or TRBD2 (5 bases each). Trimming shortened V by 0 bases and J by 0 bases, and 12 bases separated the two germline ends. The CDR3 spans 17 residues. The CDR3 reads CASSLALGELAKNIQYF. The CDR3 region has the DNA TGTGCCAGCAGTTTAGCGTTGGGGGAACTAGCCAAAAACATTCAGTACTTC.

This sequence joins TRBV20-1 and TRBJ1-1, with a weak D call TRBD1 (5 bases). From germline, CDR1 is DFQATT and CDR2 SNEGSKA (reference sequence). Trimming left V 1 base short and J 4 bases short, with 10 bases between. The CDR3 has 13 residues. The CDR3 nucleotides read TGCAGTGCTAGAGGGGGGGAGGTCACTGAAGCTTTCTTT. This translates into CSARGGEVTEAFF.

This clonotype was observed a handful of times. The V and J genes are TRBV7-8 and TRBJ2-7, with D hard to call. Per the germline V gene, CDR1 is SGHVS and CDR2 is FQNEAQ. This CDR3 has 14 residues. The V end lost 8 bases, the J end lost 4 bases, and 18 bases lay between the germline ends. CDR3 nucleotides: TGTGCCAGCGGACCTAGGGAAGACCTTTACGAGCAGTACGTC. Encoded protein: CASGPREDLYEQYV.

The V gene is TRBV28, the J gene TRBJ2-2, with 7 bases aligning to TRBD1. CDR3 length: 15 residues. Germline values: CDR1 MDHEN, CDR2 SYDVKM. The junction had 9 bases not matched to a gene; V was cut back by 4 bases and J by 7 bases. This CDR3 reads CASSSSDRKGGELFF. CDR3 bases: TGTGCCAGCAGTTCATCGGACAGGAAGGGCGGGGAGCTGTTTTTT.

This chain connects TRBV20-1 to TRBJ2-1; weak D call: TRBD2 (7 bases). Germline values: CDR1 DFQATT, CDR2 SNEGSKA (reference sequence). The CDR3 loop spans 15 amino acids. Trimming removed 0 bases from V and 7 bases from J, with 16 bases in between. Here the CDR3 DNA reads TGCAGTGCTAGAGAAGGTCCGGCGGGGGCGAATGAGCAGTTCTTC. This encodes CSAREGPAGANEQFF.

This clonotype occurred a few times. This rearrangement joins TRBV5-6 to TRBJ2-7, with D uncertain. The CDR3 covers 16 residues. V dropped 5 bases and J dropped 9 bases, with 27 bases sitting between them. The germline CDR1 and CDR2 sequences are SGHDT and YYEEEE. CDR3 nucleotides: TGTGCCAGCAGTGAGGATCCGAGGTGGGGTCCTAGGCGGCAGTACGTC. Translating gives CASSEDPRWGPRRQYV.

This clonotype has a handful of counts. The chain has TRBV6-1 and TRBJ2-1; 9 nucleotides agree with TRBD1. The J segment lost 8 bases and the V segment lost 4 bases, leaving 9 bases of the junction unmatched. In germline, CDR1 is MNHNS, CDR2 SASEGT. The CDR3 is 15 residues long. CDR3 loop: CASSAPDRGKHEQFF. CDR3 DNA sequence: TGTGCCAGCAGTGCGCCGGACAGGGGTAAACATGAGCAGTTCTTC.

The chain links TRBV2 to TRBJ1-1, with TRBD1 matching 8 bases. This CDR3 spans 13 amino acids. Losses at the gene ends were 6 bases for V and 4 bases for J; bases not matched to a gene: 4. In germline, CDR1 is SNHLY, CDR2 FYNNEI. This CDR3 reads CASRGQVVTEAFF. CDR3 DNA sequence: TGTGCCAGCAGGGGACAGGTGGTCACTGAAGCTTTCTTT.